Detailed here is one T cell receptor (beta chain). The target antigen is unknown. The CDR3 is made up of 12 amino acids. The germline V gene encodes CDR1 MDHEN and CDR2 SYDVKM. It was with 60 Vbeta and 13 Jbeta primers that the PCR ran. Sequenced by immunoSEQ multiplex PCR; TCRdb stores in-frame clones only, minus some. Among about 110,000 clones listed, under 85% were seen once. The data belong to a study of cytomegalovirus exposure and HLA in healthy donors. Notes on the study in general: Analyzed later, most CMV-associated TCR beta chains appeared HLA-restricted. Presence/absence analyses assumed roughly uniform sequencing depth across donors. Some segments of the V type, notably TRBV6-2 and TRBV6-3, were excluded as indistinguishable.

The TCR sequence derives from a man in his forties in good health and CMV-seronegative. Input material: PBMCs. The V call is TRBV28, the J call TRBJ1-2, with D possibly matching TRBD1 (6 bases). The CDR3 coding sequence is TGTCACGTTGGACAGAGTAACTATGGCTACACCTTC. Amino acid sequence: CHVGQSNYGYTF.